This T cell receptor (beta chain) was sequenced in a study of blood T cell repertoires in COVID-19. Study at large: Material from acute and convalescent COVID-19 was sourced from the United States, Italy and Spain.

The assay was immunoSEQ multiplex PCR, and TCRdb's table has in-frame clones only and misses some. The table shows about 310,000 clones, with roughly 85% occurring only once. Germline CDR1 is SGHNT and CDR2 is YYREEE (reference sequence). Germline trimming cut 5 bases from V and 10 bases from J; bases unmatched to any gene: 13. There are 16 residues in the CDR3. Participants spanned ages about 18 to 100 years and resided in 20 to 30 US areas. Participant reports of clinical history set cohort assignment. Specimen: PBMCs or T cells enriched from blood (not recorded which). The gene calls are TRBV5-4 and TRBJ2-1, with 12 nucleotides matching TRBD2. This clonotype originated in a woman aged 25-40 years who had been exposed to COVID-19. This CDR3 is CASSRSSGRAAWEQFF. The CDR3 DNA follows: TGTGCCAGCAGTCGATCTAGCGGGAGGGCCGCATGGGAGCAGTTCTTC.